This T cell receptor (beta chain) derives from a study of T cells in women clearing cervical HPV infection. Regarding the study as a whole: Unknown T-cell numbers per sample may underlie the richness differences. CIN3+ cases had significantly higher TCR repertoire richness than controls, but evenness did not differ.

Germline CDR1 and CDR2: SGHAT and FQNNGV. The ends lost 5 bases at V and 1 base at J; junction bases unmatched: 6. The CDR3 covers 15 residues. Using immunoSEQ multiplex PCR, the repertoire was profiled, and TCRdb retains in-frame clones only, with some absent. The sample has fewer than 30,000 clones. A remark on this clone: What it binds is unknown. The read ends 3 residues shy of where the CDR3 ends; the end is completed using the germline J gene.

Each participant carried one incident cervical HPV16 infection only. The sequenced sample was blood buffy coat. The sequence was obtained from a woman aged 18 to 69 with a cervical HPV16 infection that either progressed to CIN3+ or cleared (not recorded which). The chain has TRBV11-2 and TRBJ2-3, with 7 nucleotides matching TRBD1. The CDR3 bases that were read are TGTGCCAGCAGCAGTAGGACAGGCGGCACAGATACG. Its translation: CASSSRTGGTDT. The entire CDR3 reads CASSSRTGGTDTQYF. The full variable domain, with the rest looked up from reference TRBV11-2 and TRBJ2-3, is EAGVAQSPRYKIIEKRQSVAFWCNPISGHATLYWYQQILGQGPKLLIQFQNNGVVDDSQLPKDRFSAERLKGVDSTLKIQPAKLEDSAVYLCASSSRTGGTDTQYFGPGTRLTVL.